Listed below are T cell receptor beta chains from one sample, sequenced in a study of T cell repertoires in cytomegalovirus infection. TCRdb ran MiXCR on the reads and lists one entry per CDR3 protein. The data contain 370,000 or so distinct CDR3 sequences, about 34% of them seen just once; the ten biggest clones take up roughly 14%. For these TCRs, the target antigens are not known. This sample comprised cultured PBMCs, obtained from culture after CMV antigen stimulation. The receptors were sampled from a human donor in good health (CMV status not recorded). Some clones in this sample may be carry-over from other donors' samples. Both conserved end residues are part of each CDR3. The order of the fields is clone size, J gene, CDR3 length, D gene, V gene, CDR3 DNA, CDR3 protein. The D gene is left open where the match is weak. Clone size is stated in some rows and not others, as once, few, many or a class when expanded.

>.|TRBJ2-5|16|TRBD2|TRBV6-2/TRBV6-3
TGTGCCAGCAGCACACCTCCTGCTAGCGGGCGAGAGACCCAGTACTTC
CASSTPPASGRETQYF
>.|TRBJ2-1|15|.|TRBV5-1
TGCGCCAGCAGCTTGGGGACTAGGGGGGCGCGGGAGCAGTTCTTC
CASSLGTRGAREQFF
>once|TRBJ2-5|14|.|TRBV3-1
TGTGCCAGCAGCCGTTCCAGGGTCTCGGAGACCCAGTACTTC
CASSRSRVSETQYF
>few|TRBJ2-7|11|.|TRBV6-2/TRBV6-3
TGTGCCAGCAGTCAAAATTACGAGCAGTACTTC
CASSQNYEQYF
>.|TRBJ2-1|18|TRBD2|TRBV7-9
TGTGCCAGCAGCCAGTTAACTAGCGGGAGGGCCGTCTACAATGAGCAGTTCTTC
CASSQLTSGRAVYNEQFF
>.|TRBJ2-2|19|.|TRBV5-4
TGTGCCAGCAGCCCCCCCACTCGAGGGGGAGGGGGAGGCACCGGGGAGCTGTTTTTT
CASSPPTRGGGGGTGELFF
>many|TRBJ2-5|15|TRBD1|TRBV7-2
TGTGCCAGCAGCCTCATGGGACAGGGGAGGGAGACCCAGTACTTC
CASSLMGQGRETQYF
>.|TRBJ2-7|14|.|TRBV12-3/TRBV12-4
TGTGCCAGCAGTTCGCTTAGCGTGGCCTACGAGCAGTACTTC
CASSSLSVAYEQYF
>.|TRBJ2-5|13|.|TRBV6-5
TGTGCCAGCAGCTACCCTGGCTGGGGGACCCAGTACTTC
CASSYPGWGTQYF
>.|TRBJ1-4|14|.|TRBV12-3/TRBV12-4
TGTGCCAGCAGTTTACAAGGGGGTGGGGAAAAACTGTTTTTT
CASSLQGGGEKLFF
>few|TRBJ2-1|13|TRBD1|TRBV7-6
TGTGCTAGCAGCTTAGGACAGGGCGTGGAGCAGTTCTTC
CASSLGQGVEQFF
>few|TRBJ2-2|13|.|TRBV12-3/TRBV12-4
TGTGCCAGCAGTATTATGAACACCGGGGAGCTGTTTTTT
CASSIMNTGELFF
>few|TRBJ1-2|15|.|TRBV7-2
TGTGCCAGCAGCTCCCGGGGTCCCTTCGGGCGTGGCTACACCTTC
CASSSRGPFGRGYTF
>.|TRBJ2-1|18|TRBD2|TRBV10-3
TGTGCCATCAGTGAATCGGGGACTAGCGGCGGAGGGTACAATGAGCAGTTCTTC
CAISESGTSGGGYNEQFF
>many|TRBJ2-7|13|TRBD1|TRBV7-2
TGTGCCAGCAGCAGGACAGGGTCTAACGAGCAGTACTTC
CASSRTGSNEQYF
>.|TRBJ1-2|15|.|TRBV7-9
TGTGCCAGCAGCCAATTCTTGGACAGAAACTATGGCTACACCTTC
CASSQFLDRNYGYTF
>few|TRBJ2-1|17|TRBD1|TRBV20-1
TGCAGTGCTACTCACCCTAAAAAGACAGGGGGGAGCAATGAGCAGTTCTTC
CSATHPKKTGGSNEQFF
>many|TRBJ1-1|14|.|TRBV7-2
TGTGCCAGCAGCTTATTGGGGGTTAACACTGAAGCTTTCTTT
CASSLLGVNTEAFF
>few|TRBJ1-1|18|.|TRBV25-1
TGTGCCAGCAGTGGTTCTGGAGGGGACTTGCCAATGAACACTGAAGCTTTCTTT
CASSGSGGDLPMNTEAFF
>.|TRBJ2-1|14|.|TRBV12-3/TRBV12-4
TGTGCCAGCAGTTTTACCCACTCCTACAATGAGCAGTTCTTC
CASSFTHSYNEQFF
>.|TRBJ2-7|13|.|TRBV3-1
TGTGCCAGCCGTAAAACGGACGGGTACGAGCAGTACTTC
CASRKTDGYEQYF
>.|TRBJ2-1|16|.|TRBV28
TGTGCCAGCAGTTTATTGGACGGCGACTCCTACAATGAGCAGTTCTTC
CASSLLDGDSYNEQFF
>few|TRBJ1-2|12|TRBD1|TRBV28
TGTGCCAGCATCCAGGGGGAGGCTGGCTACACCTTC
CASIQGEAGYTF
>few|TRBJ1-2|13|TRBD1|TRBV4-1
TGCGCCAGCAGTAATGACAGGGGTCGTGGCTACACCTTC
CASSNDRGRGYTF
>.|TRBJ2-7|14|.|TRBV7-2
TGTGCCAGCAGCTTAACGGCTGGCCCCTACGAGCAGTACTTC
CASSLTAGPYEQYF
>.|TRBJ2-3|18|.|TRBV20-1
TGCAGTGCTAGAGCATACGGACAGCGAGCGTTGGTCACAGATACGCAGTATTTT
CSARAYGQRALVTDTQYF
>.|TRBJ2-1|14|TRBD2|TRBV6-2/TRBV6-3
TGTGCCAGCAGGAGGACTAGCGGGAGGTATGAGCAGTTCTTC
CASRRTSGRYEQFF
>.|TRBJ2-3|15|.|TRBV6-2/TRBV6-3
TGTGCCAGCAGACCCACAGCAGCAGAGACAGATACGCAGTATTTT
CASRPTAAETDTQYF
>.|TRBJ2-7|13|.|TRBV7-2
TGTGCCAGCAGCTTCTATCCATCCTACGAGCAGTACTTC
CASSFYPSYEQYF
>many|TRBJ2-1|12|.|TRBV7-2
TGTGCCAGCTCGATTGGCCGCAGAGCGCAGTTCTTC
CASSIGRRAQFF
>.|TRBJ2-4|14|.|TRBV20-1
TGCAGTGCTAGAGGGGGGGGGCGCGTAAACATTCAGTACTTC
CSARGGGRVNIQYF
>.|TRBJ1-2|15|.|TRBV7-2
TGTGCCAGCAGCTTATTATCAGGGACCACCTATGGCTACACCTTC
CASSLLSGTTYGYTF
>few|TRBJ2-1|12|.|TRBV19
TGTGCCAGTAGTATCCCGGGAGCTGAGCAGTTCTTC
CASSIPGAEQFF
>.|TRBJ2-3|14|TRBD2|TRBV29-1
TGCAGCGTTGAGACTAGCGGAAGCACAGATACGCAGTATTTT
CSVETSGSTDTQYF
>.|TRBJ2-3|15|TRBD1|TRBV11-2
TGTGCCAGCAGCTCCAGACAGGGAATCATCGATACGCAGTATTTT
CASSSRQGIIDTQYF
>few|TRBJ2-5|15|.|TRBV5-6
TGTGCCAGCAGCTTGGAGCAGGGTATACAAGAGACCCAGTACTTC
CASSLEQGIQETQYF
>many|TRBJ2-1|15|.|TRBV11-3
TGTGCCAGTAGTGCACTAGGGGGACTCTACAATGAGCAGTTCTTC
CASSALGGLYNEQFF
>.|TRBJ2-7|14|.|TRBV11-2
TGTGCCAGCAGCTTAGCTTTACAGGGCTACGAGCAGTACTTC
CASSLALQGYEQYF
>.|TRBJ1-1|14|.|TRBV7-2
TGTGCCAGCAGCTTCAGCTGGGAGTCCCGGGAAGCTTTCTTT
CASSFSWESREAFF
>many|TRBJ1-1|14|.|TRBV7-2
TGTGCCAGCAGCTTAAGGCGGATTGGGACTGAAGCTTTCTTT
CASSLRRIGTEAFF
>.|TRBJ2-1|15|.|TRBV7-2
TGTGCCAGCAGCTTTCTCCGGGAGCTATCCAGTGAGCAGTTCTTC
CASSFLRELSSEQFF
>.|TRBJ1-2|14|.|TRBV3-1
TGTGCCAGCAGCCGCGTTCAGGGGACCTATGGCTACACCTTC
CASSRVQGTYGYTF
>.|TRBJ2-1|15|TRBD1|TRBV10-3
TGTGCCATCACCACCGACAGGGGGTCAGGCAATGAGCAGTTCTTC
CAITTDRGSGNEQFF
>few|TRBJ2-3|14|.|TRBV12-3/TRBV12-4
TGTGCCAGCAGTTTAATGGCTAACACAGATACGCAGTATTTT
CASSLMANTDTQYF
>.|TRBJ1-1|14|.|TRBV28
TGTGCCAGCAGTGGGCCGGGGGGTAGCACTGAAGCTTTCTTT
CASSGPGGSTEAFF
>many|TRBJ2-5|17|.|TRBV7-2
TGTGCCAGCAGCTTAGGGGGTGTAGCGGTTTACCAAGAGACCCAGTACTTC
CASSLGGVAVYQETQYF
>medium-sized|TRBJ1-2|13|.|TRBV12-3/TRBV12-4
TGTGCCAGCAGTCCTGGTTCGGGCTATGGCTACACCTTC
CASSPGSGYGYTF
>.|TRBJ2-2|16|TRBD2|TRBV13
TGTGCCAGCAGCTTTCCAGCGGGAGGGCAGACCGGGGAGCTGTTTTTT
CASSFPAGGQTGELFF
>.|TRBJ2-1|18|TRBD2|TRBV7-2
TGTGCCAGCAGCCTATCCCCCTTTAGCGGGAGTAACTACAATGAGCAGTTCTTC
CASSLSPFSGSNYNEQFF